This T cell receptor (beta chain) was observed in a study of cytomegalovirus exposure and HLA in healthy donors. 60 Vbeta and 13 Jbeta primers were used in PCR. Using immunoSEQ multiplex PCR, the repertoire was profiled, and TCRdb retains in-frame clones only, with some absent. The profile shows around 160,000 clones, just under 75% of them singletons. The CDR3 consists of 14 residues. CDR1 MRHNA and CDR2 SNTAGT come from the germline V gene. The germline V and J ends were trimmed by 0 bases and 7 bases, with 9 bases remaining between them. This sequence originates from a woman aged 18-35 years in good health and CMV-seronegative. The genes are TRBV6-4 and TRBJ2-2; no clear D gene. Sequencing was done on a sample of PBMCs. Written as DNA, the CDR3 is TGTGCCAGCAGTGACTCTCGGGTTAGCGGGGAGCTGTTTTTT. Translated: CASSDSRVSGELFF.